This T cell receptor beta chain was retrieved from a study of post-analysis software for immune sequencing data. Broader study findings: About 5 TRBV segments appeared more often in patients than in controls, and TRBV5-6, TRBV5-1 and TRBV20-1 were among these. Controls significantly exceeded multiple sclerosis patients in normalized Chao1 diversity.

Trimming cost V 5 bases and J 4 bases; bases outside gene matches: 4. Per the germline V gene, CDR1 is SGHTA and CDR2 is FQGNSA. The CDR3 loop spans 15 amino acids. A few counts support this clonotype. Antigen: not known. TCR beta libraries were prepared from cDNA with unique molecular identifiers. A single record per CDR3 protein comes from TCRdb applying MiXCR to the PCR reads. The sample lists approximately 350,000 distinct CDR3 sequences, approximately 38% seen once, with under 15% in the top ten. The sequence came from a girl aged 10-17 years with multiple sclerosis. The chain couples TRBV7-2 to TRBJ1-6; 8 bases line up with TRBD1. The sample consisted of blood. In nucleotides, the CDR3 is TGTGCCAGCAGCCTAAGGACAGGGTATAATTCACCCCTCCACTTT. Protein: CASSLRTGYNSPLHF.